Listed below are T cell receptor beta chains from one sample, sequenced in a study of blood T cells in healthy people across ages. TCRdb re-called the 5' RACE reads with MiXCR, one entry per CDR3 protein. The repertoire holds about 1.8 million distinct CDR3 sequences, with 49% as singletons. Sequencing was performed on blood. These receptors were taken from a woman aged 40 to 49 in good health. CDR3s include the opening cysteine and the closing phenylalanine or tryptophan. Fields, in order: clone size, V gene, J gene, D gene, CDR3 DNA, CDR3 protein. A D gene is named only where the DNA matches it firmly. Clone size appears in some rows only: once, few, many, or a class for an expanded clone.

>few|TRBV7-2|TRBJ1-1|NA
TGTGCCAGCAGCTTAGCGCGAGGACGGATGAACACTGAAGCTTTCTTT
CASSLARGRMNTEAFF
>few|TRBV27|TRBJ2-7|TRBD1
TGTGCCAGCAGTAGACGACAGGGGTCGAGAGGCGAGCAGTACTTC
CASSRRQGSRGEQYF
>NA|TRBV20-1|TRBJ2-1|NA
TGCAGTGCTACGTTTCCGGGGCAAATCTACAATGAGCAGTTCTTC
CSATFPGQIYNEQFF
>NA|TRBV5-6|TRBJ1-1|NA
TGTGCCAGCAGCTTATGGGGGATGAACACTGAAGCTTTCTTT
CASSLWGMNTEAFF
>few|TRBV2|TRBJ2-1|TRBD2
TGTGCCAGCAGCGCCTCTAGCGGGGGCCCGGGGAGTCGCCGCAATGAGCAGTTCTTC
CASSASSGGPGSRRNEQFF
>few|TRBV20-1|TRBJ2-5|NA
TGCAGTGCAGCCCGCCGACCGAAAGAGGACAGAGAGACCCAGTACTTC
CSAARRPKEDRETQYF
>NA|TRBV7-2|TRBJ2-3|NA
TGTGCCAGCAGCGGGAAGGGTGGAGATACGCAGTATTTT
CASSGKGGDTQYF
>few|TRBV4-2|TRBJ2-5|NA
TGTGCCAGCAGCCAAGATCTCGGGGGCCGAGAGACCCAGTACTTC
CASSQDLGGRETQYF
>NA|TRBV11-2|TRBJ2-7|NA
TGTGCCAGCAGCCCCAGGGAAGGTCCGGGCTACGAGCAGTACTTC
CASSPREGPGYEQYF
>NA|TRBV3-1|TRBJ2-6|TRBD1
TGTGCCAGCAGCCCCGCCGGGACAGGGGGCTTCTCTGGGGCCAACGTCCTGACTTTC
CASSPAGTGGFSGANVLTF
>NA|TRBV27|TRBJ2-1|NA
TGTGCCAGCAGTATACTAGGGTTCAATGAGCAGTTCTTC
CASSILGFNEQFF
>few|TRBV12-3/TRBV12-4|TRBJ2-7|TRBD2
TGTGCCAGCAGTTTACGCACCTGGACTAGGGCAAACTACGAGCAGTACTTC
CASSLRTWTRANYEQYF
>many|TRBV7-2|TRBJ2-3|NA
TGTGCCAGCAGCTCGACGGGCACAGATACGCAGTATTTT
CASSSTGTDTQYF
>few|TRBV4-2|TRBJ2-1|NA
TGTGCCAGCAGCCAACCTGCGACAGAGCAGTTCTTC
CASSQPATEQFF
>NA|TRBV7-9|TRBJ1-4|NA
TGTGCCAGCAGCTTGGACGCGGCGATTGAAAAACTGTTTTTT
CASSLDAAIEKLFF
>NA|TRBV4-1|TRBJ1-4|NA
TGCGCCAGCAGCCAACCCCAGGACAGTAATGAAAAACTGTTTTTT
CASSQPQDSNEKLFF
>NA|TRBV5-6|TRBJ2-5|NA
TGTGCCAGCAGCACCAAGGTTTTCCGTCTGGGAGAGACCCAGTACTTC
CASSTKVFRLGETQYF
>many|TRBV13|TRBJ2-7|TRBD2
TGTGCCAGCAGTTCAGGACTAGCGGGGAGTGAGCAGTACTTC
CASSSGLAGSEQYF
>NA|TRBV6-2/TRBV6-3|TRBJ2-7|NA
TGTGCCAGCAGTTACATTGGGCCTCTATACGAGCAGTACTTC
CASSYIGPLYEQYF
>many|TRBV27|TRBJ2-6|NA
TGTGCCAGCAGTTTAACAGGGACTGGGGCCAACGTCCTGACTTTC
CASSLTGTGANVLTF
>NA|TRBV20-1|TRBJ2-1|TRBD2
TGCAGTGCTGCCTACGGGACTAGCGGGGGCTTTTCCTACAATGAGCAGTTCTTC
CSAAYGTSGGFSYNEQFF
>few|TRBV7-9|TRBJ1-6|NA
TGTGCCAGCAGCCCCCCAGGGAGGTCCTATAATTCACCCCTCCACTTT
CASSPPGRSYNSPLHF
>NA|TRBV27|TRBJ1-2|NA
TGTGCCAGCAGCAACCTTCAGGGATTGGGTAACTATGGCTACACCTTC
CASSNLQGLGNYGYTF
>NA|TRBV6-5|TRBJ1-1|NA
TGTGCCAGCAGTTACTGGGGGACTTGGGGTCAGGGAGACACTGAAGCTTTCTTT
CASSYWGTWGQGDTEAFF
>few|TRBV6-2/TRBV6-3|TRBJ2-5|NA
TGTGCCAGCAGCTCGAGGGGGACGGAGCTTCAAGAGACCCAGTACTTC
CASSSRGTELQETQYF
>few|TRBV29-1|TRBJ2-7|TRBD2
TGCAGCGTTGCCGGGACTAGCGAGGCATTCCCCCTTGAGGAGCAGTACTTC
CSVAGTSEAFPLEEQYF
>few|TRBV20-1|TRBJ2-3|NA
TGCAGTGCTAGAGAGTGGGGGGCGACCACAGATACGCAGTATTTT
CSAREWGATTDTQYF
>NA|TRBV7-8|TRBJ1-4|TRBD1
TGTGCCAGCAGCTCCTTAGGGGGGGGGACAGGATTGTATGAAAAACTGTTTTTT
CASSSLGGGTGLYEKLFF
>few|TRBV5-1|TRBJ2-5|NA
TGCGCCAGCAGCTTGGGGGCAACTAGCATTGCGCAGTACTTC
CASSLGATSIAQYF
>NA|TRBV29-1|TRBJ2-6|NA
TGCAGCGCTCCGATCGACACTGGGGCCAACGCCCTGACTTTC
CSAPIDTGANALTF
>once|TRBV24-1|TRBJ2-5|NA
TGTGCCACCAGTGATTTCCGAGGGAAGTCAGAGACCCAGTACTTC
CATSDFRGKSETQYF
>NA|TRBV10-3|TRBJ2-5|NA
TGTGCCATCAGGGGCAGGGACACGGGGCAAGAGACCCAGTACTTC
CAIRGRDTGQETQYF
>NA|TRBV7-7|TRBJ2-5|NA
TGTGCTAGCAGCTACGCCGGGGGAGAAGAGACCCAGTACTTC
CASSYAGGEETQYF
>once|TRBV9|TRBJ1-2|NA
TGTGCCAGCAGCGTTCTTGGGCAGGAAGCGTTGGACTATGGCTACACCTTC
CASSVLGQEALDYGYTF
>NA|TRBV12-3/TRBV12-4|TRBJ1-1|NA
TGTGCCAGCACCCTACGTGAGGTGAACACTGAAGCTTTCTTT
CASTLREVNTEAFF
>NA|TRBV11-2|TRBJ2-7|NA
TGTGCCAGCAGCTATGACAGGCCCTACGAGCAGTACTTC
CASSYDRPYEQYF
>NA|TRBV5-5|TRBJ1-2|NA
TGTGCCAGCAGCTTGCCCGGCCGGGTTAACTATGGCTACACCTTC
CASSLPGRVNYGYTF
>few|TRBV20-1|TRBJ2-7|NA
TGCAGTGCAAACCAAGTCTACGAGCAGTACTTC
CSANQVYEQYF
>NA|TRBV6-1|TRBJ2-3|TRBD1
TGTGCCAGCAGGAGACAGGGCCCGCAGTATTTT
CASRRQGPQYF
>once|TRBV14|TRBJ2-6|NA
TGTGCCAGCAGCCAAGCTCAGCGGGCTGGGGCCAACGTCCTGACTTTC
CASSQAQRAGANVLTF
>once|TRBV6-6|TRBJ1-1|TRBD1
TGTGCCAGCAGTTCGTTCCGGACAGGTTTGAACACTGAAGCTTTCTTT
CASSSFRTGLNTEAFF
>NA|TRBV29-1|TRBJ2-3|NA
TGCAGCGCTGCAGGGGCAAACACAGATACGCAGTATTTT
CSAAGANTDTQYF
>NA|TRBV4-3|TRBJ2-4|NA
TGCGCCAGCAGCCAAGGTGGCTCGGCGGGCCTCAAAAACATTCAGTACTTC
CASSQGGSAGLKNIQYF
>NA|TRBV28|TRBJ2-5|NA
TGTGCCAGCAGTTTATTGGGGATGGGGACGGAGACCCAGTACTTC
CASSLLGMGTETQYF
>NA|TRBV28|TRBJ2-7|TRBD2
TGTGCCAGCCGATTGGGGGCCGGGGGGGCCGGTGAGCAGTACTTC
CASRLGAGGAGEQYF
>NA|TRBV3-1|TRBJ2-7|TRBD1
TGTGCCAGCAGCCAAGCTCTCGGACAGGCAAAGTACGAGCAGTACTTC
CASSQALGQAKYEQYF
>NA|TRBV25-1|TRBJ1-2|NA
TGTGCCAGCAGTGTGGGTGCGGGAGGCTACACCTTC
CASSVGAGGYTF
>NA|TRBV7-9|TRBJ1-2|TRBD1
TGTGCCAGCAGCCTCATACGGGACAGGGATGGCTACACCTTC
CASSLIRDRDGYTF
>NA|TRBV9|TRBJ2-7|NA
TGTGCCAGCAGCGTAGAGGCACAGGAAACCTACGAGCAGTACTTC
CASSVEAQETYEQYF
>many|TRBV9|TRBJ2-5|NA
TGTGCCAGCAGCGTAGGGGGACTCGAAGAGACCCAGTACTTC
CASSVGGLEETQYF
>NA|TRBV20-1|TRBJ2-4|TRBD1
TGCAGTGCTGTGGACAGGGGGACGAAAAACATTCAGTACTTC
CSAVDRGTKNIQYF
>NA|TRBV20-1|TRBJ1-2|NA
TGCAGTGCTTTAGACAGCGGAGATCCCCGCTACACCTTC
CSALDSGDPRYTF
>NA|TRBV19|TRBJ2-3|TRBD1
TGTGCCAGTAGTAGACAGGGAAGAGGCACAGATACGCAGTATTTT
CASSRQGRGTDTQYF
>few|TRBV7-2|TRBJ2-5|TRBD1
TGTGCCAGCAGCTTGGTGGGGACAGGGGTCCAAGAGACCCAGTACTTC
CASSLVGTGVQETQYF
>few|TRBV20-1|TRBJ2-1|NA
TGCAGTGCTAGAGACGCCTCAAAGCGGAATGAGCAGTTCTTC
CSARDASKRNEQFF
>NA|TRBV5-1|TRBJ1-4|NA
TGCGCCAACAGCTCCGGGACTTTGGAAAAACTGTTTTTT
CANSSGTLEKLFF
>NA|TRBV7-2|TRBJ1-2|NA
TGTGCCAGCAGCTTTGGGAATTCCTATGGCTACACCTTC
CASSFGNSYGYTF
>NA|TRBV9|TRBJ2-5|NA
TGTGCCAGCAGCGTAGGTGATCCCGTTGTAGAGACCCAGTACTTC
CASSVGDPVVETQYF
>NA|TRBV6-5|TRBJ1-2|NA
TGTGCCAGCAGTTACTTTTCCGGACAGCCAAGTAACTATGGCTACACCTTC
CASSYFSGQPSNYGYTF
>NA|TRBV6-2/TRBV6-3|TRBJ1-2|NA
TGTGCCAGCAGTTGGGACAAATTTCTCAGCGGCTACACCTTC
CASSWDKFLSGYTF